This T cell receptor (beta chain) was recovered during a study of response to subunit inactivated influenza vaccine. Study results and limitations: Authors suggested each seasonal influenza vaccination recruits few new T cells.

The CDR3 runs to 14 residues. V was clipped by 8 bases and J by 3 bases; unmatched bases: 7. Germline CDR1 MDHEN, CDR2 SYDVKM. This clonotype was seen only a few times. Its antigen is unidentified. TCRdb used MiXCR to reprocess the RT-PCR reads, holding one entry per CDR3 protein. The sample carries approximately 500,000 distinct CDR3 sequences, about an eighth recorded once. The gene calls are TRBV28 and TRBJ2-7; 10 bases match TRBD1. Sequenced material: PBMCs from blood, taken more than 35 days after vaccination. The TCR comes from a man aged 50-60 years who received an inactivated influenza vaccine. The CDR3, as DNA: TGTGCCAGCGCCCTCGGGGACAGGGGCTACGAGCAGTACTTC. It encodes CASALGDRGYEQYF.